The 27 T cell receptor beta chains below come from one sample, sequenced in a study of immune evolution from preneoplasia to lung adenocarcinoma. Clones were read by immunoSEQ multiplex PCR, and TCRdb kept only the in-frame ones, dropping some. The sample contains 8,000 or so clones, more than 75% of which appear only once. Sequenced: FFPE minimally invasive lung adenocarcinoma tissue. The receptors here all came from a donor older than 65 with lung adenocarcinoma.

This clone occurred a few times. The V gene is TRBV28, the J gene TRBJ1-5, with D unresolved. Germline assignment: CDR1 MDHEN and CDR2 SYDVKM. CDR3 length equals 12 residues. V was shortened by 6 bases and J by 9 bases, with 12 bases between the two germline ends. CDR3 coding DNA: TGTGCCAGCAGCCTAATCCCGTGGCCCCAGCATTTT. Amino acid sequence: CASSLIPWPQHF.

The chain is built from TRBV9 and TRBJ2-3, with TRBD2 matching 10 bases. This CDR3 comprises 15 residues. V gave up 2 bases and J gave up 4 bases; unmatched junction bases: 4. Per the germline V gene, CDR1 is SGDLS and CDR2 is YYNGEE. The chain's CDR3 is CASSVVAGGADTQYF. DNA of the CDR3: TGTGCCAGCAGCGTGGTAGCGGGAGGAGCAGATACGCAGTATTTT.

V is TRBV6-6 and J is TRBJ1-2; possibly TRBD1 for D (5 bases). Looked up from germline, CDR1 is MNHNY and CDR2 is SVGAGI (reference sequence). The germline V and J ends were trimmed by 0 bases and 5 bases, with 13 bases remaining between them. This CDR3 has 15 amino acids. Here the CDR3 DNA reads TGTGCCAGCAGTTACTCAGAGGGGCAAGGGTATGGCTACACCTTC. Protein sequence: CASSYSEGQGYGYTF.

The CDR3 here is CASKQAVHTEAFF. As DNA, the CDR3 is TGTGCCAGCAAACAGGCGGTCCACACTGAAGCTTTCTTT. The V call is TRBV28, the J call TRBJ1-1; perhaps TRBD1 as D (5 bases). Germline V lookup: CDR1 MDHEN, CDR2 SYDVKM. This CDR3 has 13 amino acids. V shed 7 bases and J shed 3 bases, with 12 bases lying between them.

The CDR3 protein is CATSRDSGTGFYNEQFF. CDR3 DNA: TGTGCCACCAGCAGAGATTCGGGGACAGGGTTCTACAATGAGCAGTTCTTC. The chain employs TRBV15 and TRBJ2-1; 9 positions agree with TRBD1. CDR3 size: 17 residues. The junction had 6 bases not matched to a gene; V was cut back by 0 bases and J by 3 bases. Germline lookup yields CDR1 LNHNV and CDR2 YYDKDF (reference sequence). Full variable domain (remainder filled in from reference TRBV15 and TRBJ2-1): DAMVIQNPRYQVTQFGKPVTLSCSQTLNHNVMYWYQQKSSQAPKLLFHYYDKDFNNEADTPDNFQSRRPNTSFCFLDIRSPGLGDTAMYLCATSRDSGTGFYNEQFFGPGTRLTVL.

The chain couples TRBV2 to TRBJ2-1; the D gene could be TRBD1 or TRBD2 (5 bases each). The germline V and J ends were trimmed by 2 bases and 2 bases, with 10 bases remaining between them. The CDR3 spans 15 residues. The germline V gene encodes CDR1 SNHLY and CDR2 FYNNEI. DNA for the CDR3: TGTGCCAGCAGTGAAACCACGGGGCCCTACAATGAGCAGTTCTTC. Protein product: CASSETTGPYNEQFF.

This chain joins TRBV6-6 and TRBJ1-5, with a weak D call TRBD1 (5 bases). CDR1 is MNHNY and CDR2 is SVGAGI in the germline V gene (reference sequence). The CDR3 runs to 14 residues. Trimming stripped 2 bases from V and 4 bases from J, with 9 bases between. The CDR3 here is CASSYDRMNQPQHF. The CDR3 DNA follows: TGTGCCAGCAGTTACGACAGAATGAATCAGCCCCAGCATTTT.

J is TRBJ2-1 and V is TRBV9; TRBD1 matches 8 bases. Trimming removed 0 bases from V and 6 bases from J; junction bases left unmatched: 14. Germline V CDR1 and CDR2: SGDLS, YYNGEE. This CDR3 contains 18 residues. The DNA of the CDR3 is TGTGCCAGCAGCGTAGGAGTCTGGACAGGGCAAACCCCCAATGAGCAGTTCTTC. Its protein product is CASSVGVWTGQTPNEQFF.

The chain uses TRBV4-1 and TRBJ2-2; 7 bases fit TRBD2. CDR3 length: 18 residues. V lost 0 bases, J lost 4 bases, and 11 bases stayed unmatched. Looked up from germline, CDR1 is MGHRA and CDR2 is YSYEKL. DNA of the CDR3: TGCGCCAGCAGCCAAGATCGCCGGAGTGGCGGGGGCACCGGGGAGCTGTTTTTT. As protein: CASSQDRRSGGGTGELFF.

The chain uses TRBV30 and TRBJ2-2, with D unresolved. The CDR3 consists of 17 residues. Trimming cost V 0 bases and J 3 bases, with 17 bases left between them. Looked up from germline, CDR1 is GTSNPN and CDR2 is SVGIG (reference sequence). The CDR3 here is CAWSVPPPGGYTGELFF. The CDR3 coding sequence is TGTGCCTGGAGTGTACCCCCCCCGGGCGGATACACCGGGGAGCTGTTTTTT.

This chain links TRBV5-5 with TRBJ2-1; no firm D call. There are 12 residues in the CDR3. Germline loops: CDR1 SGHKS, CDR2 YYEKEE (reference sequence). Trimming took off 4 bases at V and 6 bases at J, with 8 bases between the two ends. DNA of the CDR3: TGTGCCAGCAGCCTGACCGGCAATGAGCAGTTCTTC. Translated: CASSLTGNEQFF.

The J gene is TRBJ2-2, the V gene TRBV19; 8 bases map to TRBD1. V shed 2 bases and J 5 bases; nucleotides not matched to a gene: 7. The CDR3 is 16 residues long. Germline V gene sequence: CDR1 LNHDA, CDR2 SQIVND (reference sequence). CDR3 DNA sequence: TGTGCCAGTAGTATAACAGGGGGAGCGACTACCGGGGAGCTGTTTTTT. Its protein is CASSITGGATTGELFF.

The chain combines TRBV19 with TRBJ2-2, with 9 bases fitting TRBD2. The CDR3 spans 15 residues. J lost 7 bases, V lost 1 base, and 4 bases had no gene match. Looked up from germline, CDR1 is LNHDA and CDR2 is SQIVND (reference sequence). The DNA for the CDR3 is TGTGCCAGTAGTATAGGAAGCGGGAGGATCGGGGAGCTGTTTTTT. Translating gives CASSIGSGRIGELFF.

This clone was observed a single time. The V call is TRBV5-1, the J call TRBJ2-4; 8 nucleotides line up with TRBD1. The germline gives CDR1 SGHRS, CDR2 YFSETQ. V lost 3 bases, J lost 6 bases, and 5 bases stayed unmatched. The CDR3 has 14 residues. CDR3 DNA sequence: TGCGCCAGCAGCTCGCCCGGACAGGGAAACATTCAGTACTTC. Its translation: CASSSPGQGNIQYF.

The chain has TRBV5-6 and TRBJ2-7; D uncertain. Trimming took 2 bases from V and 1 from J, leaving 10 bases between them. The CDR3 length is 14 residues. The germline V gene encodes CDR1 SGHDT and CDR2 YYEEEE. DNA of the CDR3: TGTGCCAGCAGCTTCGGGCGGTCGTCCTACGAGCAGTACTTC. Translation gives CASSFGRSSYEQYF.

The rearrangement joins TRBV6-5 to TRBJ2-5, with 8 bases lining up with TRBD2. J gave up 1 base and V 3 bases, and 4 bases lay outside the gene matches. The CDR3 has 15 amino acids. The germline CDR1 and CDR2 sequences are MNHEY and SVGAGI. The CDR3 loop is CASSYSGMSQETQYF. The CDR3 nucleotides read TGTGCCAGCAGTTATAGCGGGATGTCCCAAGAGACCCAGTACTTC.

The chain combines TRBV5-1 with TRBJ2-1, with D maybe TRBD2 (6 bases). Germline loops: CDR1 SGHRS, CDR2 YFSETQ. V gave up 5 bases and J gave up 8 bases, with 17 bases separating them. This CDR3 is 14 amino acids long. The CDR3 sequence is CASRSRIAVHEQFF. The CDR3 DNA reads TGCGCCAGCAGATCCCGAATAGCGGTACATGAGCAGTTCTTC.

The J gene is TRBJ2-1, the V gene TRBV6-1; weak D call: TRBD1 (6 bases). The CDR3 extends over 18 amino acids. The germline V gene encodes CDR1 MNHNS and CDR2 SASEGT. Between the trimmed V and J ends, which lost 4 bases and 12 bases, there was a span of 31 bases. CDR3 nucleotide sequence: TGTGCCAGCAGTGGGCACAGGGTTGGGGCGGCCAACTCTGGGCGGCAGTTCTTC. Amino acid sequence: CASSGHRVGAANSGRQFF.

The rearrangement joins TRBV19 to TRBJ2-2; perhaps TRBD2 as D (5 bases). Germline lookup yields CDR1 LNHDA and CDR2 SQIVND (reference sequence). V lost 2 bases and J 7 bases, leaving 8 bases between the germline ends. This CDR3 is built from 13 residues. The CDR3: CASSIIGGGELFF. DNA for the CDR3: TGTGCCAGTAGTATAATCGGAGGCGGGGAGCTGTTTTTT.

In this sample, this clone turned up a few times. CDR3 protein: CASSELKKYNEQFF. The CDR3 DNA is TGTGCCAGCAGTGAATTAAAGAAATACAATGAGCAGTTCTTC. V is TRBV25-1 and J is TRBJ2-1; D gene uncertain. The length of the CDR3 is 14 residues. Germline CDR1 is MGHDK and CDR2 is SYGVNS. Trimming left V 1 base short and J 4 bases short, with 8 bases between.

The CDR3 sequence: CASSQDSGYTF. The CDR3 nucleotides read TGTGCCAGCAGCCAAGATTCCGGCTACACCTTC. This chain connects TRBV4-2 to TRBJ1-2, with unresolved D. The CDR3 has 11 amino acids. Trimming took off 0 bases at V and 8 bases at J, with 4 bases between the two ends. Germline V gene sequence: CDR1 LGHNA, CDR2 YNFKEQ.

The chain carries TRBV4-1 and TRBJ2-7, with 7 positions matching TRBD2. CDR3 length equals 13 residues. Germline trimming cut 3 bases from V and 4 bases from J; bases unmatched to any gene: 3. Germline V gives CDR1 MGHRA, CDR2 YSYEKL. The CDR3, as DNA: TGCGCCAGCAGCCACGCGGGAGCTTACGAGCAGTACTTC. Amino acid sequence: CASSHAGAYEQYF.

J is TRBJ2-3 and V is TRBV11-2; a weak D match, TRBD1 (6 bases). The CDR3 runs to 15 residues. V was cut by 8 bases and J by 3 bases, with 18 bases left in between. Germline CDR1 SGHAT, CDR2 FQNNGV. The CDR3 loop is CASGTQGMGTDTQYF. DNA for the CDR3: TGTGCCAGCGGGACCCAGGGGATGGGAACAGATACGCAGTATTTT.

This clone was counted only a few times. The rearrangement links TRBV27 to TRBJ2-7, with 9 bases matching TRBD1. Germline V gene sequence: CDR1 MNHEY, CDR2 SMNVEV (reference sequence). J was trimmed by 1 base and V by 2 bases; bases with no gene match: 18. This CDR3 contains 20 residues. This CDR3 reads CASSLRVGQGWGSKSYEQYF. CDR3 DNA sequence: TGTGCCAGCAGTTTACGGGTGGGACAGGGATGGGGAAGTAAGTCCTACGAGCAGTACTTC.

This chain links TRBV6-6 with TRBJ2-7; tentatively, D is TRBD1 (6 bases). CDR1 MNHNY and CDR2 SVGAGI come from the germline V gene (reference sequence). The CDR3 is 14 amino acids. Trimming removed 6 bases from V and 2 bases from J, with 14 bases in between. In nucleotides, the CDR3 is TGTGCCAGCAGGGACAGAAATTCTGCCTACGAGCAGTACTTC. It codes for CASRDRNSAYEQYF.

The chain couples TRBV7-8 to TRBJ2-1; TRBD2 matches 14 bases. CDR1 SGHVS and CDR2 FQNEAQ come from the germline V gene. The CDR3 covers 17 residues. Trimming took 0 bases from V and 9 from J; bases not matched to a gene: 7. CDR3: CASSLAPGLAGGSEQFF. The CDR3 DNA reads as TGTGCCAGCAGCTTAGCCCCCGGACTAGCGGGAGGCAGTGAGCAGTTCTTC.

This chain connects TRBV28 to TRBJ1-5; no firm D call. The CDR3 length is 13 residues. CDR1 and CDR2 from the germline V gene are MDHEN and SYDVKM. Trimming stripped 2 bases from V and 4 bases from J, with 6 bases between. The CDR3 loop reads CASSLNPNQPQHF. In DNA, the CDR3 is TGTGCCAGCAGTTTAAATCCAAATCAGCCCCAGCATTTT.